The rows below give T cell receptor beta chains drawn from one sample of a study of blood T cell repertoires in COVID-19. Profiled with immunoSEQ multiplex PCR; TCRdb holds only in-frame clones, not every one. The sample consists of some 230,000 clones, roughly 84% of them appearing once. Input material: peripheral blood. These receptors were taken from a woman aged 55-69 years with acute or convalescent COVID-19. Both conserved end residues are part of each CDR3. A D gene is named only where the DNA matches it firmly. Clone sizes are given selectively: once, few, many, or a class where the clone is expanded.

>TRBV28|TRBD2|-|TRBJ2-1
TGTGCCAGCAGTTCCGGGGGGGGGCCATACAATGAGCAGTTCTTC
CASSSGGGPYNEQFF
>TRBV3-1/TRBV3-2|-|-|TRBJ2-5
TGTGCCAGCAGCCAAGTGGGGGCAGTTCAAGAGACCCAGTACTTC
CASSQVGAVQETQYF
>TRBV19|-|-|TRBJ2-7
TGTGCCAGTAGAAACCACGACACGCCAGGGGAGCAGTACTTC
CASRNHDTPGEQYF
>TRBV5-1|TRBD2|-|TRBJ2-3
TGCGCCAGCAGCTTGGCCAAAGGGACTAGCGGGGGAACAGATACGCAGTATTTT
CASSLAKGTSGGTDTQYF
>TRBV23-1|TRBD1|-|TRBJ1-4
TGCGCCAGCACAATTAGGGGGCGAATTAATGAAAAACTGTTTTTT
CASTIRGRINEKLFF
>TRBV4-2|TRBD2|-|TRBJ2-1
TGTGCCAGCAGCCAAGAGCTAGCGGGGGGGCCGTCAAATGAGCAGTTCTTC
CASSQELAGGPSNEQFF
>TRBV6-1|-|-|TRBJ1-5
TGTGCCAGCAGTGAAGAGATTTGGGGGCAAAACAATCAGCCCCAGCATTTT
CASSEEIWGQNNQPQHF
>TRBV7-2|-|-|TRBJ1-2
TGTGCCAGCAGCTCAGGGGATTACTATGGCTACACCTTC
CASSSGDYYGYTF
>TRBV7-3|-|-|TRBJ1-1
TGTGCCAGCAGCTTGACGGGGATCGGGGCTGAAGCTTTCTTT
CASSLTGIGAEAFF
>TRBV19|-|-|TRBJ1-1
TGTGCCAGTAGTAGAGCGTCTCAGGGGCGAACTGAAGCTTTCTTT
CASSRASQGRTEAFF
>TRBV9|-|-|TRBJ2-3
TGTGCCAGCAGCGTAGCCCCCGGAGATACGCAGTATTTT
CASSVAPGDTQYF
>TRBV6-2/TRBV6-3|TRBD1|-|TRBJ2-3
TGTGCCAGCAGTACCAATCGCAGGGGGAATAGATCAGATACGCAGTATTTT
CASSTNRRGNRSDTQYF
>TRBV28|-|-|TRBJ1-6
TGTGCCAGCAGTGTCCTCAGGTGGTCACCCCTCCACTTT
CASSVLRWSPLHF
>TRBV13|-|-|TRBJ1-2
TGTGCCAGCAGCCCCAGGGTGCCTGGCTACACCTTC
CASSPRVPGYTF
>TRBV9|-|-|TRBJ2-1
TGTGCCAGCAGCGGACAGGGAGGTGAGCAGTTCTTC
CASSGQGGEQFF
>TRBV10-2|TRBD1|-|TRBJ1-4
TGCGCCAGCAGTGGACAGGGGCCCGTTGGAAAACTGTTTTTT
CASSGQGPVGKLFF
>TRBV2|TRBD1|-|TRBJ1-6
TGTGCCAGCAGTGCTTTTGACAGGGGTAATTCACCCCTCCACTTT
CASSAFDRGNSPLHF
>TRBV9|TRBD1|-|TRBJ2-1
TGTGCCAGCAGCGCCCGGACAGGCTTGGAGCAGTTCTTC
CASSARTGLEQFF
>TRBV5-6|-|-|TRBJ1-1
TGTGCCAGCAGCCTCGGACACCTGAACACTGAAGCTTTCTTT
CASSLGHLNTEAFF
>TRBV6-6|-|-|TRBJ1-6
TGTGCCAGCAGTTACAACAGTAATTCACCCCTCCACTTT
CASSYNSNSPLHF
>TRBV7-3|TRBD2|-|TRBJ2-1
TGTGCCAGCAGCCAAGGACTAGCGGGTAATGAGCAGTTCTTC
CASSQGLAGNEQFF
>TRBV6-2/TRBV6-3|-|-|TRBJ2-7
TGTGCCAGCAGTGTGGGGAGCCAGCAGTACTTC
CASSVGSQQYF
>TRBV3-1/TRBV3-2|-|-|TRBJ1-2
TGTGCCAGCAGCAGCCCGGGGGGAGGTGGCTACACCTTC
CASSSPGGGGYTF
>TRBV20-1|-|-|TRBJ1-4
TGCAGTGTCCTAGAGGGCGGGTTACTGTTTTTT
CSVLEGGLLFF
>TRBV7-2|-|-|TRBJ1-1
TGTGCCAGCAGCTTACACCGGGGATCGGGTGAAGCTTTCTTT
CASSLHRGSGEAFF
>TRBV27|-|-|TRBJ2-7
TGTGCCAGCAGCAGGGGAGACAGACCCTACGAGCAGTACTTC
CASSRGDRPYEQYF
>TRBV5-4|-|few|TRBJ2-7
TGTGCCAGCAGCTCGGGGGACGGAAGCTCCTACGAGCAGTACTTC
CASSSGDGSSYEQYF
>TRBV18|TRBD1|-|TRBJ2-2
TGTGCCAGCTCACCACCCCCTCCCGGGACAGGGTCTGAAGGCTTAAACACCGGGGAGCTGTTTTTT
CASSPPPPGTGSEGLNTGELFF
>TRBV9|TRBD2|-|TRBJ2-1
TGTGCCAGCAGCGTTGGCCCGGGGGGGATCATAGATGAGCAGTTCTTC
CASSVGPGGIIDEQFF
>TRBV6-1|-|-|TRBJ1-2
TGTGCCAGCAGTAAAGTACAGGGCCTAGCTGACTATGGCTACACCTTC
CASSKVQGLADYGYTF
>TRBV12-3/TRBV12-4|-|few|TRBJ1-1
TGTGCCAGCAGTTTTTTCGGCACTGAAGCTTTCTTT
CASSFFGTEAFF
>TRBV29-1|-|once|TRBJ2-5
TGCAGCTTTGTGGCAGGGGGGTTAGAGACCCAGTACTTC
CSFVAGGLETQYF
>TRBV19|TRBD1|-|TRBJ2-7
TGTGCCAGTAGTTCGTCGACAGGGATATACGAGCAGTACTTC
CASSSSTGIYEQYF
>TRBV3-1/TRBV3-2|TRBD1|-|TRBJ2-6
TGTGCCAGCAGCCGAGGGGGCGTGATAGTATCTGGGGCCAACGTCCTGACTTTC
CASSRGGVIVSGANVLTF
>TRBV9|-|-|TRBJ2-3
TGTGCCAGCAGCGTAGTCGGCACAGATACGCAGTATTTT
CASSVVGTDTQYF
>TRBV28|TRBD2|-|TRBJ2-5
TGTGCCAGCAGCTCCCGACGGACTAGCGGGGGGAGGGAGACCCAGTACTTC
CASSSRRTSGGRETQYF
>TRBV6-6|TRBD2|few|TRBJ2-5
TGTGCCAGCAGTCTAGCGGCCTCAGAGACCCAGTACTTC
CASSLAASETQYF
>TRBV7-8|-|-|TRBJ1-1
TGTGCCAGCAGCCCAGGGACTACCATGAACACTGAAGCTTTCTTT
CASSPGTTMNTEAFF
>TRBV25-1|-|-|TRBJ1-5
TGTGCCAGCAGTGAATACAATAGCAATCAGCCCCAGCATTTT
CASSEYNSNQPQHF
>TRBV30|TRBD1|-|TRBJ1-5
TGTGCCTGGAGTGTGGGACAGGGGAGACCCCAGCATTTT
CAWSVGQGRPQHF
>TRBV5-6|TRBD2|-|TRBJ2-1
TGTGCCAGCAGCCTAGCCGGGACTAGCGGGGTGGGGTCCTACAATGAGCAGTTCTTC
CASSLAGTSGVGSYNEQFF
>TRBV6-2/TRBV6-3|TRBD1|-|TRBJ2-7
TGTGCCAGCAGTGGGGGACAGACCTACGAGCAGTACTTC
CASSGGQTYEQYF
>TRBV3-1/TRBV3-2|-|-|TRBJ2-1
TGTGCCAGCAGCCGATCGGTACTTTTTACTGTGTACAATGAGCAGTTCTTC
CASSRSVLFTVYNEQFF
>TRBV9|TRBD1|-|TRBJ1-1
TGTGCCAGCAGCGGTAGATCCGGGACAGGCCACACTGAAGCTTTCTTT
CASSGRSGTGHTEAFF
>TRBV30|-|-|TRBJ2-7
TGTGCCTGGAGTGTAGGGTCCGGGGTCTGGTCCTACGAGCAGTACTTC
CAWSVGSGVWSYEQYF
>TRBV6-5|-|few|TRBJ1-6
TGTGCCAGCAGCCCGGTTCAGGGATCACCCCTCCACTTT
CASSPVQGSPLHF
>TRBV4-2|TRBD2|-|TRBJ2-4
TGTGCCAGCAGCCAAGATCACAGAGCGGGGGGCGCCAAAAACATTCAGTACTTC
CASSQDHRAGGAKNIQYF
>TRBV10-1|-|-|TRBJ1-2
TGCGCCAGCACCACATACGGGGGTACCTATGGCTACACCTTC
CASTTYGGTYGYTF